Here is one TCR beta chain with its context. The antigen is not known. The sample comes from a study of post-analysis software for immune sequencing data. Notes on the study in general: A few TRBV segments were significantly more frequent in patients than in controls. TRBV5-6, TRBV5-1 and TRBV20-1 were among these segments. Relative to controls, patients with multiple sclerosis showed significantly lower normalized Chao1 diversity.

Tagging with unique molecular identifiers was a feature of the TCR beta cDNA libraries. The yield from roughly 1 to 10 million T cells was around 500,000 cDNA molecules in total. TCRdb independently ran MiXCR on the PCR reads; one entry per CDR3 protein. The table lists 350,000 to 500,000 distinct CDR3 sequences, less than 40% of them singletons. CDR1 is MNHEY and CDR2 is SVGEGT in the germline V gene. The CDR3 consists of 14 residues. V trimming: 5 bases; J trimming: 17 bases; junction bases outside the gene matches: 15. The sample was blood. This clonotype was sampled from a girl aged 2 to 10 with multiple sclerosis. This chain joins TRBV6-2 or TRBV6-3 and TRBJ1-6; TRBD1 matches 7 bases. The CDR3 DNA reads as TGTGCCAGCAGTCCCGACAGGGTCGGCCAACGTGTCCACTTT. Translating gives CASSPDRVGQRVHF.